This T cell receptor beta chain was sequenced for a study of cytotoxic CD8 clonotypes in ibrutinib-treated CLL. CDR3 size: 15 residues. The V gene's germline CDR1 is LNHDA and CDR2 SQIVND (reference sequence). The junction had 3 bases not matched to a gene; V was cut back by 3 bases and J by 1 base. The method was immunoSEQ multiplex PCR; TCRdb's version includes in-frame clones alone and lacks a portion of them. The sample yields about 5,500 clones, about two thirds seen once. Regarding this clone: Its antigen is undetermined.

Findings and caveats of the study: Public clonotypes were uncommon and contracted or stayed stable on treatment.

The sequenced sample was PBMCs, obtained before ibrutinib treatment. The source is a human donor with chronic lymphocytic leukemia. The rearrangement links TRBV19 to TRBJ2-1; 7 nucleotides line up with TRBD1. The CDR3 sequence: CASSIGTVSYNEQFF. CDR3 in DNA: TGTGCCAGTAGTATCGGGACAGTTTCCTACAATGAGCAGTTCTTC.